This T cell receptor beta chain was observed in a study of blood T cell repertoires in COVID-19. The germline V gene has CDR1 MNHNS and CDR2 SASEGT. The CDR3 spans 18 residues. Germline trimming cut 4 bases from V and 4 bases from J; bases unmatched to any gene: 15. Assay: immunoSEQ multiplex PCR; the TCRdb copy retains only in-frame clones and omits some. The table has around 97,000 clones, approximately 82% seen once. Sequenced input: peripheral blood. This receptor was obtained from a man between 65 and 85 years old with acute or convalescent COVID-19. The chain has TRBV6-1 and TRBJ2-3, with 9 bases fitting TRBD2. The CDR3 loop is CASSGQGLAGAFADTQYF. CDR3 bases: TGTGCCAGCAGTGGACAGGGATTAGCGGGAGCGTTCGCAGATACGCAGTATTTT.